Sequencing of this T cell receptor (beta chain) was carried out in a study of blood T cells in healthy people across ages. Whole-study findings and limits: Diversity estimated from one million T cells was considered an underestimate. As naive T cell percentage varied, TCR beta diversity correlated strongly with it.

Germline V gene lookup returns CDR1 LNHNV and CDR2 YYDKDF (reference sequence). CDR3 length: 16 residues. As regards this clonotype: Its antigen is currently unknown.

Caucasian, healthy and from Russia, the donors were aged between about 6 and 90. Total RNA was isolated from each sample in quantities of at least 5 micrograms. A second 7 to 11 cycle PCR used barcoded and J-beta primers. TCRdb recomputed calls from the 5' RACE reads with MiXCR, one row per CDR3 protein. The sample yields 780,000 or so distinct CDR3 sequences, 50% to 65% seen once. Material for sequencing was blood. This receptor was obtained from a man older than 75 in good health. The V and J genes are TRBV15 and TRBJ2-5, with 9 bases fitting TRBD1. With the DNA end fitting TRBJ2-7 better, the J assignment may be wrong. The CDR3 DNA reads as TGTGCCACCAGCAGAGATCAACAGGGGGCGAGCTACGAGCAGTACTTC. It is translated as CATSRDQQGASYEQYF.